The 21 T cell receptor beta chains given below trace back to one sample, sequenced in a study of blood T cell repertoires in COVID-19. Generated by immunoSEQ multiplex PCR, the TCRdb table keeps only in-frame clones and is missing some. In the table there are roughly 400,000 clones, around nine tenths of which are singletons. Sequenced: PBMCs or T cells enriched from blood (not recorded which). The receptors stem from a woman aged 18-29 years who had been exposed to COVID-19.

The V call is TRBV28, the J call TRBJ2-1, with 8 nucleotides matching TRBD2. This CDR3 has 14 amino acids. The V gene end was trimmed by 5 bases and the J gene end by 15 bases; junction bases not matched to a gene: 15. CDR1 is MDHEN and CDR2 is SYDVKM in the germline V gene. The CDR3 coding sequence is TGTGCCAGCAGTCTCCAGGGCGGGAGGACCAGGGGGTTCTTC. Translated, it gives CASSLQGGRTRGFF.

The chain uses TRBV7-2 and TRBJ1-1, with a weak D call TRBD1 (6 bases). Trimming took 3 bases from V and 0 from J, leaving 17 bases between them. This CDR3 contains 17 residues. CDR1 is SGHTA and CDR2 is FQGNSA in the germline V gene. Here the CDR3 reads CASSFRTGIVMNTEAFF. The CDR3 bases are TGTGCCAGCAGCTTTCGTACAGGGATAGTGATGAACACTGAAGCTTTCTTT.

This clone was found a few times. The V and J genes are TRBV2 and TRBJ2-7; 8 bases fit TRBD1. This CDR3 is 16 amino acids long. V lost 4 bases to trimming and J lost 2 bases; unmatched junction nucleotides: 10. Germline V gene lookup returns CDR1 SNHLY and CDR2 FYNNEI. Written as DNA, the CDR3 is TGTGCCAGCAGTGCCCTGGGGACAGGTTCGACCTACGAGCAGTACTTC. This sequence encodes CASSALGTGSTYEQYF.

The chain carries TRBV27 and TRBJ1-2, with 7 bases identical to TRBD1. The CDR3 contains 16 residues. V shed 4 bases, J shed 1 base, and the junction held 9 bases outside the gene matches. The germline CDR1 and CDR2 sequences are MNHEY and SMNVEV (reference sequence). The DNA for the CDR3 is TGTGCCAGCAGTTCAACCGGACAGGTGTATAACTATGGCTACACCTTC. It specifies CASSSTGQVYNYGYTF.

The V gene is TRBV18, the J gene TRBJ2-3; weak D call: TRBD2 (6 bases). Per germline, CDR1 KGHSH and CDR2 LQKENI. CDR3 length: 13 amino acids. Deletions cut 6 bases from V and 5 bases from J, with 12 bases between. The CDR3 DNA sequence: TGTGCCAGCTCTGCGGGAAGGAGAGATACGCAGTATTTT. It specifies CASSAGRRDTQYF.

This clone was counted once. V is TRBV12-3 or TRBV12-4 and J is TRBJ2-1; D call uncertain. This CDR3 has 13 amino acids. V was pared by 3 bases and J by 4 bases, with 7 bases between. CDR3 protein: CASSFGSYNEQFF. In DNA, the CDR3 is TGTGCCAGCAGTTTCGGGTCTTACAATGAGCAGTTCTTC.

This clone was observed a few times. The chain combines TRBV19 with TRBJ2-7; TRBD1 is a possible D gene (8 bases). This CDR3 region has 15 residues. CDR1 and CDR2 (germline): LNHDA, SQIVND (reference sequence). V lost 6 bases and J 1 base, leaving 16 bases between the germline ends. The DNA for the CDR3 is TGTGCCAGTAGAAGAGGACAGGGAGGGTCCTACGAGCAGTACTTC. Residues: CASRRGQGGSYEQYF.

The chain employs TRBV4-3 and TRBJ2-1; D perhaps matches TRBD2 (6 bases). CDR3 length equals 15 residues. The germline CDR1 and CDR2 sequences are LGHNA and YSLEER. Trimming took 4 bases from V and 0 from J, leaving 10 bases between them. CDR3: CASSLGTGSYNEQFF. For the CDR3, the DNA is TGCGCCAGCAGCCTAGGGACTGGCTCCTACAATGAGCAGTTCTTC.

The J gene is TRBJ1-6, the V gene TRBV7-6; no clear D. In germline, CDR1 is SGHVS, CDR2 FNYEAQ. The CDR3 runs to 15 residues. The ends were cut back, 5 bases at V and 5 bases at J, with 13 bases in the middle. CDR3 DNA sequence: TGTGCCAGCAGCCTTTCGAGTATTAATAATTCACCCCTCCACTTT. The encoded protein is CASSLSSINNSPLHF.

This clone is a singleton in its sample. The chain combines TRBV24-1 with TRBJ1-2; D is ambiguous. The CDR3 is 12 amino acids. Trimming stripped 4 bases from V and 5 bases from J, with 7 bases between. CDR1 and CDR2 from the germline V gene are KGHDR and SFDVKD. In DNA, the CDR3 is TGTGCCACCAGTGACCCCTTTTATGGCTACACCTTC. Translated, it gives CATSDPFYGYTF.

The chain joins TRBV19 to TRBJ1-2; D remains ambiguous. The germline gives CDR1 LNHDA, CDR2 SQIVND (reference sequence). Trimming left V 2 bases short and J 2 bases short, with 6 bases between. The CDR3 loop spans 13 amino acids. The CDR3 DNA sequence: TGTGCCAGTAGTATACTACAGAACTATGGCTACACCTTC. Translating it yields CASSILQNYGYTF.

The V call is TRBV10-2, the J call TRBJ2-7; no clear D. Trimming left V 0 bases short and J 3 bases short, with 18 bases between. This CDR3 has 17 amino acids. Germline V gene sequence: CDR1 WSHSY, CDR2 SAAADI. The CDR3 spells CASSESQVFIRFYEQYF. The CDR3 nucleotides read TGCGCCAGCAGTGAGTCCCAGGTCTTCATAAGGTTCTACGAGCAGTACTTC.

On this clone: This CDR3 is also generated by other DNA sequences in the sample. The gene calls are TRBV12-3 or TRBV12-4 and TRBJ1-5; no clear D gene. V gave up 5 bases and J gave up 2 bases, with 4 bases separating them. This CDR3 has 12 amino acids. The CDR3 spells CASSRGNQPQHF. DNA for the CDR3: TGTGCCAGCAGTCGCGGCAATCAGCCCCAGCATTTT.

V and J are TRBV18 and TRBJ1-1; D may be TRBD1 (5 bases). Germline V gene lookup returns CDR1 KGHSH and CDR2 LQKENI. V was shortened by 6 bases and J by 1 base, with 12 bases between the two germline ends. The CDR3 length is 14 residues. The CDR3 loop is CASSQVGGNTEAFF. CDR3 in DNA: TGTGCCAGCTCCCAAGTCGGGGGGAACACTGAAGCTTTCTTT.

CDR3 DNA: TGTGCCTGGAGTGTACAGCCAGGGGGTAATGAAAAACTGTTTTTT. Its protein product is CAWSVQPGGNEKLFF. The rearrangement joins TRBV30 to TRBJ1-4; 7 bases line up with TRBD1. V trimming: 0 bases; J trimming: 4 bases; junction bases outside the gene matches: 5. Germline CDR1 is GTSNPN and CDR2 is SVGIG (reference sequence). The CDR3 runs 15 residues.

This clone was counted a single time. The chain carries TRBV6-5 and TRBJ1-1; 7 positions match TRBD1. CDR1 is MNHEY, CDR2 SVGAGI, per germline. This CDR3 has 15 residues. The V and J ends lost 6 bases and 1 base, in that order; junction bases with no gene match: 8. CDR3 nucleotide sequence: TGTGCCAGCAGCGCCAGGGGGGTGGCGAACACTGAAGCTTTCTTT. Protein product: CASSARGVANTEAFF.

The chain combines TRBV5-6 with TRBJ1-1; perhaps TRBD1 as D (5 bases). CDR3 length: 14 amino acids. V was clipped by 0 bases and J by 4 bases, with 10 bases between them. Per the germline V gene, CDR1 is SGHDT and CDR2 is YYEEEE. The chain's CDR3 is CASSLGGLGTEAFF. As DNA, the CDR3 is TGTGCCAGCAGCTTGGGGGGCCTCGGCACTGAAGCTTTCTTT.

The chain has TRBV28 and TRBJ2-7; maybe TRBD1 (6 bases). This CDR3 has 14 residues. Deletions cut 5 bases from V and 2 bases from J, with 13 bases between. Germline assignment: CDR1 MDHEN and CDR2 SYDVKM. This CDR3 is CASSKGHATYEQYF. CDR3 coding DNA: TGTGCCAGCAGTAAGGGACACGCGACCTACGAGCAGTACTTC. Full variable domain (rest looked up from reference TRBV28 and TRBJ2-7): DVKVTQSSRYLVKRTGEKVFLECVQDMDHENMFWYRQDPGLGLRLIYFSYDVKMKEKGDIPEGYSVSREKKERFSLILESASTNQTSMYLCASSKGHATYEQYFGPGTRLTVT.

The J gene is TRBJ1-4, the V gene TRBV18; the D gene is possibly TRBD1 (6 bases). Trimming removed 2 bases at V and 16 bases at J, with 14 bases between. The CDR3 is 12 residues long. Germline V gives CDR1 KGHSH, CDR2 LQKENI. The CDR3 sequence: CASSPNRENQFF. The DNA for the CDR3 is TGTGCCAGCTCACCAAACAGGGAAAATCAGTTTTTT.

This chain uses TRBV7-9 with TRBJ1-5; possibly TRBD1 for D (6 bases). V lost 5 bases, J lost 0 bases, and 14 bases lay in between. This CDR3 spans 16 amino acids. Germline V gene lookup returns CDR1 SEHNR and CDR2 FQNEAQ (reference sequence). The CDR3 coding sequence is TGTGCCAGCAGCAGGGGGGGGCAGAATAGCAATCAGCCCCAGCATTTT. It encodes CASSRGGQNSNQPQHF.

The V and J genes are TRBV6-4 and TRBJ1-1; perhaps TRBD1 as D (5 bases). V lost 7 bases to trimming and J lost 4 bases, with 10 bases between them. Germline V gene sequence: CDR1 MRHNA, CDR2 SNTAGT. The CDR3 is made up of 12 amino acids. CDR3 nucleotides: TGTGCCAGCACCCTAAGGGGCACTGAAGCTTTCTTT. It encodes CASTLRGTEAFF.